The subject of this entry is one T cell receptor beta chain. V shed 3 bases and J shed 5 bases, with 4 bases lying between them. The CDR3 extends over 10 amino acids. Germline CDR1 is SQVTM and CDR2 is ANQGSEA. This record comes from a study of OX40 agonist ivuxolimab in advanced cancers. Measured with immunoSEQ multiplex PCR; TCRdb has only the in-frame clones, and not every one. The sample lists more than 75,000 clones; about 88% were seen once. Systemic immunosuppression or a history of autoimmune disease excluded patients. Sample: CD4+ or CD8+ T cells sorted from blood, taken in a trial of the OX40 agonist ivuxolimab. The chain is built from TRBV29-1 and TRBJ1-2; the D is unclear. The sequence came from an adult with an advanced solid tumor such as melanoma, head and neck, liver or kidney cancer. The CDR3 region is CSVEGYGYTF. The CDR3 DNA sequence: TGCAGCGTTGAGGGGTATGGCTACACCTTC.